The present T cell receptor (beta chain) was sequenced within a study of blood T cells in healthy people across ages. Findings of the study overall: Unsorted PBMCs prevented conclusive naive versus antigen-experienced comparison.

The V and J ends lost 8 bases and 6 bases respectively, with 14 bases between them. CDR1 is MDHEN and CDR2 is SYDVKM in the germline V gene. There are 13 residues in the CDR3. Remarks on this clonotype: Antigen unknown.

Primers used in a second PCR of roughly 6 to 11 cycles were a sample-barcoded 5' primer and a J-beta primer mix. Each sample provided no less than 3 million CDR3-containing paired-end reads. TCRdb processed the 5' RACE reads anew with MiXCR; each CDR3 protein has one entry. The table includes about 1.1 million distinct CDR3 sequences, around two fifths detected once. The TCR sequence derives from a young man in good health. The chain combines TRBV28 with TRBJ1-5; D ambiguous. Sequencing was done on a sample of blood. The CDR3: CASDDQGGQPQHF. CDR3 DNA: TGTGCCAGCGATGATCAAGGTGGTCAGCCCCAGCATTTT. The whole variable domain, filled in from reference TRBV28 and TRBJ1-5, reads DVKVTQSSRYLVKRTGEKVFLECVQDMDHENMFWYRQDPGLGLRLIYFSYDVKMKEKGDIPEGYSVSREKKERFSLILESASTNQTSMYLCASDDQGGQPQHFGDGTRLSIL.